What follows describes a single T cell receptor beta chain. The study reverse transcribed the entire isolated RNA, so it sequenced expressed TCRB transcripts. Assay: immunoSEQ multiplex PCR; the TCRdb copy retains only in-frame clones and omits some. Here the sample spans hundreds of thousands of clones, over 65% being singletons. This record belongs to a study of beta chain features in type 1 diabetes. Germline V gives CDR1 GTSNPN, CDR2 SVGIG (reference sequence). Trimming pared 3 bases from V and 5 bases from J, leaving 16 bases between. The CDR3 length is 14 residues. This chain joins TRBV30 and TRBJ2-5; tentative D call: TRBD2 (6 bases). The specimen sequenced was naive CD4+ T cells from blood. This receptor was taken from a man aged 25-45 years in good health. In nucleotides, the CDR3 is TGTGCCTGGAGCGAGAACCGGGACTGGGAGACCCAGTACTTC. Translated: CAWSENRDWETQYF.